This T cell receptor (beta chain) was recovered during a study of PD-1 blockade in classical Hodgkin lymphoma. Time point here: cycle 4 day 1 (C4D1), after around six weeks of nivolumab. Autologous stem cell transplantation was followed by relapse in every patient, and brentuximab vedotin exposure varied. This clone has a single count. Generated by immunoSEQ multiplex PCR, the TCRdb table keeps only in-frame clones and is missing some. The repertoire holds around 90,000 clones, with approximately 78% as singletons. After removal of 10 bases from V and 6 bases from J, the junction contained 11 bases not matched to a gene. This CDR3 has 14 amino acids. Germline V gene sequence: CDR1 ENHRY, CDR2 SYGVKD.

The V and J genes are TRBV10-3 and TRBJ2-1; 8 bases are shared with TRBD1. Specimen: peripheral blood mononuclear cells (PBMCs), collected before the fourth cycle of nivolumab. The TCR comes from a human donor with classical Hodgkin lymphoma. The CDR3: CATRQGPTINEQFF. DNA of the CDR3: TGTGCCACCCGACAGGGGCCCACGATCAATGAGCAGTTCTTC.